Following are 8 T cell receptor beta chains from one sample sequenced in a study of graft-versus-host responses after intestinal transplantation. TCRdb keeps only in-frame clones here, not all; method: immunoSEQ multiplex PCR. Counted here are more than 65,000 clones, 90% occurring once; the ten biggest clones make up 1.3%. No antigen is known for these receptors. The starting material was unstimulated CD8+ T cells sorted from spleen or lymph node cells, obtained before intestinal transplant. These receptors were collected from a human donor who received an intestinal transplant.

V gene TRBV19 combines with J gene TRBJ2-7; 9 bases fit TRBD2. The CDR3 covers 13 residues. Germline V gene data show CDR1 as LNHDA and CDR2 as SQIVND (reference sequence). The ends lost 7 bases at V and 1 base at J; junction bases unmatched: 2. For the CDR3, the DNA is TGTGCCAGTACCGCGGGGGGGTCCTACGAGCAGTACTTC. It specifies CASTAGGSYEQYF.

The chain employs TRBV29-1 and TRBJ2-1, with TRBD2 matching over 11 bases. Germline CDR1 and CDR2: SQVTM and ANQGSEA. The ends lost 4 bases at V and 6 bases at J; junction bases unmatched: 5. CDR3 length equals 14 residues. CDR3 DNA: TGCAGCGTTGTCCCGCTAGCGGGGGGCAATGAGCAGTTCTTC. It specifies CSVVPLAGGNEQFF.

The V call is TRBV9, the J call TRBJ2-1, with 10 bases that match TRBD2. The germline gives CDR1 SGDLS, CDR2 YYNGEE. There are 17 residues in the CDR3. The trim removed 0 bases at V and 7 bases at J, leaving 10 bases unmatched. For the CDR3, the DNA is TGTGCCAGCAGCGTAGAGGGACTAGCGTTGGGGCTGAATGAGCAGTTCTTC. Its protein product is CASSVEGLALGLNEQFF.

This sequence joins TRBV11-2 and TRBJ2-7, with TRBD1 as a possible D gene (5 bases). Germline-derived CDR1 and CDR2 are SGHAT and FQNNGV. The germline V and J ends were trimmed by 5 bases and 2 bases, with 10 bases remaining between them. CDR3 length: 13 amino acids. Here the CDR3 reads CASSPGQAYEQYF. For the CDR3, the DNA is TGTGCCAGCAGCCCCGGACAAGCCTACGAGCAGTACTTC.

The gene calls are TRBV19 and TRBJ2-2, with TRBD2 matching over 8 bases. In germline, CDR1 is LNHDA, CDR2 SQIVND (reference sequence). V shed 7 bases and J 2 bases; nucleotides not matched to a gene: 3. The CDR3 contains 14 residues. The CDR3 DNA reads TGTGCCAGTACGGGGGGGGCCAACACCGGGGAGCTGTTTTTT. It yields the protein CASTGGANTGELFF.

The chain couples TRBV15 to TRBJ2-1; D not certain. Germline assignment: CDR1 LNHNV and CDR2 YYDKDF (reference sequence). Trimming took 0 bases from V and 6 from J, leaving 6 bases between them. CDR3 size: 13 residues. The DNA of the CDR3 is TGTGCCACCAGCAGAGAGCAACTCAATGAGCAGTTCTTC. Protein product: CATSREQLNEQFF.

The chain has TRBV7-9 and TRBJ2-2; TRBD1 agrees at 7 bases. V dropped 5 bases and J dropped 6; count of bases not matched to a gene: 9. Per the germline V gene, CDR1 is SEHNR and CDR2 is FQNEAQ (reference sequence). This CDR3 contains 15 residues. The DNA of the CDR3 is TGTGCCAGCAGCCACGAGAGGGGGCCGCCCGGGGAGCTGTTTTTT. Translated: CASSHERGPPGELFF.

This chain uses TRBV7-9 with TRBJ1-5, with a tentative D call TRBD1 (5 bases). This CDR3 spans 16 amino acids. V was shortened by 1 base and J by 4 bases, with 14 bases between the two germline ends. CDR1 is SEHNR, CDR2 FQNEAQ, per germline (reference sequence). The CDR3 nucleotides read TGTGCCAGCAGCTTAGGGGGGGTGGAGGGAAATCAGCCCCAGCATTTT. Amino acids: CASSLGGVEGNQPQHF.